The 25 T cell receptor beta chains presented below share a single source sample, sequenced in a study of T-cell reconstitution after alpha-beta-depleted transplantation in children. Study-wide results and caveats: Counts and diversity of T cells one year after transplant came mostly from newly produced T cells.

TCRbeta library preparation incorporated unique molecular identifiers. One entry per CDR3 protein results from TCRdb running MiXCR on the PCR reads. The sample shows 250,000 to 300,000 distinct CDR3 sequences, about 7.3% of them seen only once. These receptors are not linked to any known antigen. The specimen comprised peripheral blood, sampled 360 days after TCRalphabeta/CD19-depleted stem cell transplant. The receptor source for this set is a female patient between 2 and 15 years old who had a stem cell transplant for Fanconi anemia, so the T cells may come from the graft donor.

The J gene is TRBJ1-3, the V gene TRBV14; D ambiguous. The CDR3 is 15 residues long. CDR1 is SGHDN, CDR2 FVKESK, per germline. V dropped 4 bases and J dropped 0 bases, with 10 bases sitting between them. DNA for the CDR3: TGTGCCAGCAGCCCCAGACTCTCCTCTGGAAACACCATATATTTT. Translation gives CASSPRLSSGNTIYF.

V is TRBV28 and J is TRBJ1-1; 8 nucleotides align to TRBD1. Looked up from germline, CDR1 is MDHEN and CDR2 is SYDVKM. The J segment lost 0 bases and the V segment lost 2 bases, leaving 8 bases of the junction unmatched. The CDR3 loop spans 17 amino acids. The CDR3: CASSLGQGAVMNTEAFF. In DNA form, the CDR3 reads TGTGCCAGCAGTTTAGGGCAGGGGGCCGTCATGAACACTGAAGCTTTCTTT.

This chain uses TRBV5-1 with TRBJ1-2; TRBD1 is a possible D gene (5 bases). The germline CDR1 and CDR2 sequences are SGHRS and YFSETQ. This CDR3 contains 16 residues. Trimming shortened V by 1 base and J by 6 bases, and 19 bases separated the two germline ends. The CDR3 coding sequence is TGCGCCAGCAGCTTGTACTTGACAGCCTTTACCCATGGCTACACCTTC. It translates to CASSLYLTAFTHGYTF. Based on the CDR3 plus reference TRBV5-1 and TRBJ1-2, the full variable domain is KAGVTQTPRYLIKTRGQQVTLSCSPISGHRSVSWYQQTPGQGLQFLFEYFSETQRNKGNFPGRFSGRQFSNSRSEMNVSTLELGDSALYLCASSLYLTAFTHGYTFGSGTRLTVV.

This clonotype came up many times. The chain recombines TRBV7-9 with TRBJ2-7; TRBD1 is a possible D gene (5 bases). There are 15 residues in the CDR3. The germline V gene encodes CDR1 SEHNR and CDR2 FQNEAQ (reference sequence). The V end lost 1 base, the J end lost 1 base, and 11 bases lay between the germline ends. CDR3 loop: CASSLVGVVSYEQYF. For the CDR3, the DNA is TGTGCCAGCAGCTTAGTAGGGGTAGTTTCCTACGAGCAGTACTTC. The full variable domain, rest sourced from reference TRBV7-9 and TRBJ2-7, is DTGVSQNPRHKITKRGQNVTFRCDPISEHNRLYWYRQTLGQGPEFLTYFQNEAQLEKSRLLSDRFSAERPKGSFSTLEIQRTEQGDSAMYLCASSLVGVVSYEQYFGPGTRLTVT.

The chain combines TRBV5-1 with TRBJ2-2; 7 nucleotides agree with TRBD2. This CDR3 comprises 16 residues. Trimming removed 4 bases from V and 1 base from J; junction bases left unmatched: 7. The V gene's germline CDR1 is SGHRS and CDR2 YFSETQ. Written as DNA, the CDR3 is TGCGCCAGCAGCAGGGCGGGAGCAATGAACACCGGGGAGCTGTTTTTT. It specifies CASSRAGAMNTGELFF.

This clonotype was seen at least ten times. The rearrangement links TRBV7-9 to TRBJ2-1, with TRBD2 matching over 8 bases. Germline assignment: CDR1 SEHNR and CDR2 FQNEAQ (reference sequence). The V segment lost 1 base and the J segment 8 bases; nucleotides outside the gene matches: 7. There are 15 residues in the CDR3. In nucleotides, the CDR3 is TGTGCCAGCAGCTTAGGTCTCCTAGCGGGCGATGAGCAGTTCTTC. Amino acids: CASSLGLLAGDEQFF.

This clonotype was counted at least ten times. The rearrangement uses TRBV20-1 and TRBJ2-3, with D possibly matching TRBD1 (6 bases). Germline V gene sequence: CDR1 DFQATT, CDR2 SNEGSKA (reference sequence). The CDR3 contains 13 residues. V lost 6 bases and J 2 bases, leaving 12 bases between the germline ends. The CDR3 sequence is CSAEAGVTDTQYF. CDR3 in DNA: TGCAGTGCCGAAGCAGGGGTCACAGATACGCAGTATTTT.

This clonotype occurred many times. The rearrangement uses TRBV4-2 and TRBJ2-3; D is perhaps TRBD2 (5 bases). Per the germline V gene, CDR1 is LGHNA and CDR2 is YNFKEQ. The CDR3 is 17 amino acids. The V gene lost 1 base and the J gene lost 5 bases, with 19 bases spanning the gap. CDR3 in DNA: TGTGCCAGCAGCCAAGTTCGAGAGGCTTTTGCGGGAGATACGCAGTATTTT. Translation gives CASSQVREAFAGDTQYF.

This clonotype showed up just a few times. The chain uses TRBV7-8 and TRBJ2-5; D may be TRBD1 (7 bases). Germline-derived CDR1 and CDR2 are SGHVS and FQNEAQ. CDR3 length: 15 amino acids. V was trimmed by 5 bases and J by 7 bases, leaving 20 bases between them. The chain's CDR3 is CASSPYTGEVRTQYF. CDR3 bases: TGTGCCAGCAGCCCGTACACAGGGGAGGTGAGGACCCAGTACTTC.

This clonotype was recorded many times. This chain connects TRBV27 to TRBJ1-4; D remains ambiguous. The germline CDR1 and CDR2 sequences are MNHEY and SMNVEV (reference sequence). V was clipped by 8 bases and J by 2 bases, with 6 bases between them. This CDR3 is built from 12 residues. The CDR3 nucleotides are TGTGCCAGCCCCGGTACTAATGAAAAACTGTTTTTT. This sequence encodes CASPGTNEKLFF.

J is TRBJ2-7 and V is TRBV20-1; D ambiguous. The CDR3 is made up of 13 amino acids. V gave up 6 bases and J gave up 2 bases, with 14 bases separating them. Per the germline V gene, CDR1 is DFQATT and CDR2 is SNEGSKA (reference sequence). CDR3 sequence: CSASPGHPYEQYF. In nucleotides, the CDR3 is TGCAGTGCCTCACCCGGGCACCCCTACGAGCAGTACTTC.

The sample holds many counts of this clonotype. The rearrangement joins TRBV4-3 to TRBJ1-5, with TRBD1 matching 8 bases. The germline V gene encodes CDR1 LGHNA and CDR2 YSLEER. This CDR3 is built from 14 residues. Germline trimming cut 4 bases from V and 7 bases from J; bases unmatched to any gene: 6. The CDR3 here is CASSLRQGRQPQHF. The CDR3 region has the DNA TGCGCCAGCAGCCTTCGACAGGGGAGACAGCCCCAGCATTTT.

This clonotype was observed at least ten times. The chain is built from TRBV20-1 and TRBJ2-5, with D possibly being TRBD1 or TRBD2 (5 bases each). Deletions cut 1 base from V and 7 bases from J, with 13 bases between. CDR1 and CDR2 (germline): DFQATT, SNEGSKA (reference sequence). The CDR3 runs 13 residues. The CDR3 region has the DNA TGCAGTGCTAGAGTGCCGGGGCTTGGGACCCAGTACTTC. Protein: CSARVPGLGTQYF.

The chain carries TRBV9 and TRBJ2-7, with D unresolved. Germline V gene lookup returns CDR1 SGDLS and CDR2 YYNGEE. CDR3 length: 14 residues. V was pared by 0 bases and J by 1 base, with 8 bases between. In DNA form, the CDR3 reads TGTGCCAGCAGCGTAGGTCCGGATTCCTACGAGCAGTACTTC. Protein: CASSVGPDSYEQYF.

The table lists this clonotype with a few counts. The rearrangement uses TRBV20-1 and TRBJ2-1; TRBD2 agrees at 9 bases. The CDR3 length is 14 residues. J gave up 4 bases and V 4 bases, and 5 bases lay outside the gene matches. Germline V gene data show CDR1 as DFQATT and CDR2 as SNEGSKA (reference sequence). This CDR3 is CSATPSGDYNEQFF. The CDR3 nucleotides are TGCAGTGCTACCCCTAGCGGGGATTACAATGAGCAGTTCTTC.

This clonotype was counted at least ten times. The chain joins TRBV6-5 to TRBJ1-2; D not resolved. The germline V gene has CDR1 MNHEY and CDR2 SVGAGI. The CDR3 is 13 amino acids. With 5 bases removed from V and 6 bases from J, the gap between germline ends came to 13 bases. Written as DNA, the CDR3 is TGTGCCAGCAGTCGGACCGACAAGAATGGCTACACCTTC. Its translation is CASSRTDKNGYTF.

This clonotype was found many times. V usage is TRBV7-9 and J usage is TRBJ1-4; D may be TRBD1 (6 bases). There are 15 residues in the CDR3. Germline V CDR1 and CDR2: SEHNR, FQNEAQ (reference sequence). V lost 4 bases to trimming and J lost 1 base, with 10 bases between them. The CDR3 sequence: CASSSDRKTNEKLFF. CDR3 nucleotides: TGTGCCAGCAGCTCCGACAGGAAAACTAATGAAAAACTGTTTTTT. Supplemented by reference TRBV7-9 and TRBJ1-4, the full variable domain reads DTGVSQNPRHKITKRGQNVTFRCDPISEHNRLYWYRQTLGQGPEFLTYFQNEAQLEKSRLLSDRFSAERPKGSFSTLEIQRTEQGDSAMYLCASSSDRKTNEKLFFGSGTQLSVL.

The sample holds a few counts of this clonotype. The chain uses TRBV6-2 or TRBV6-3 and TRBJ2-7; TRBD2 is a possible D gene (5 bases). The germline V gene encodes CDR1 MNHEY and CDR2 SVGEGT. Trimming took 6 bases from V and 3 from J, leaving 12 bases between them. This CDR3 spans 13 amino acids. This chain's CDR3 is CASRDGNLYEQYV. The DNA for the CDR3 is TGTGCCAGCAGAGACGGGAACCTCTACGAGCAGTACGTC.

This clonotype was counted many times. V usage is TRBV12-3 or TRBV12-4 and J usage is TRBJ2-1, with 10 nucleotides matching TRBD1. This CDR3 has 14 residues. Unmatched junction bases numbered 3, after V lost 5 bases and J lost 5 bases. The CDR3 protein is CASSTGQGNNEQFF. CDR3 nucleotide sequence: TGTGCCAGCAGTACGGGACAGGGGAACAATGAGCAGTTCTTC.

This clonotype was detected ten times or more. This sequence joins TRBV5-1 and TRBJ2-6; maybe TRBD1 (5 bases). The V gene lost 4 bases and the J gene lost 3 bases, with 14 bases spanning the gap. Per germline, CDR1 SGHRS and CDR2 YFSETQ. CDR3 size: 16 residues. The CDR3 loop is CASSPGQGNGANVLTF. In DNA, the CDR3 is TGCGCCAGCAGCCCGGGCCAGGGCAATGGGGCCAACGTCCTGACTTTC.

This clonotype came up many times. This chain links TRBV5-1 with TRBJ2-5; unclear D gene. V gave up 0 bases and J gave up 4 bases, with 19 bases separating them. There are 17 residues in the CDR3. In germline, CDR1 is SGHRS, CDR2 YFSETQ. Here the CDR3 reads CASSLAPWVSSRETQYF. The CDR3 bases are TGCGCCAGCAGCTTGGCCCCGTGGGTATCGTCGCGAGAGACCCAGTACTTC.

The chain employs TRBV2 and TRBJ1-2, with a possible D match to TRBD1 (5 bases). The CDR3 spans 15 residues. Trimming left V 2 bases short and J 4 bases short, with 14 bases between. CDR1 and CDR2 (germline): SNHLY, FYNNEI. In DNA form, the CDR3 reads TGTGCCAGCAGTGAACGTCAGGGCCAGGCCTATGGCTACACCTTC. It specifies CASSERQGQAYGYTF.

V is TRBV20-1 and J is TRBJ2-7; 14 nucleotides align to TRBD2. The germline gives CDR1 DFQATT, CDR2 SNEGSKA (reference sequence). Germline trimming cut 0 bases from V and 4 bases from J; bases unmatched to any gene: 11. This CDR3 comprises 18 residues. For the CDR3, the DNA is TGCAGTGCTAGAGAAGTCTTGGGGACTAGCGGGAGCTTATACGAGCAGTACTTC. Translating gives CSAREVLGTSGSLYEQYF.

V usage is TRBV18 and J usage is TRBJ2-7; a weak D match, TRBD1 (6 bases). CDR3 length: 14 amino acids. Germline V lookup: CDR1 KGHSH, CDR2 LQKENI. V was clipped by 6 bases and J by 4 bases, with 16 bases between them. Here the CDR3 reads CASSRQDYTYEQYF. CDR3 sequence (DNA): TGTGCCAGCTCTAGACAGGATTATACTTACGAGCAGTACTTC.

This clonotype was detected ten times or more. The rearrangement uses TRBV15 and TRBJ1-2; tentative D call: TRBD1 (6 bases). Germline CDR1 is LNHNV and CDR2 is YYDKDF (reference sequence). The CDR3 sequence is 13 residues long. Trimming removed 3 bases at V and 6 bases at J, with 11 bases between. The CDR3 sequence: CATSSTGPDGYTF. CDR3 nucleotide sequence: TGTGCCACCAGCAGTACAGGGCCCGATGGCTACACCTTC. The full variable domain, completed using reference TRBV15 and TRBJ1-2, is DAMVIQNPRYQVTQFGKPVTLSCSQTLNHNVMYWYQQKSSQAPKLLFHYYDKDFNNEADTPDNFQSRRPNTSFCFLDIRSPGLGDTAMYLCATSSTGPDGYTFGSGTRLTVV.